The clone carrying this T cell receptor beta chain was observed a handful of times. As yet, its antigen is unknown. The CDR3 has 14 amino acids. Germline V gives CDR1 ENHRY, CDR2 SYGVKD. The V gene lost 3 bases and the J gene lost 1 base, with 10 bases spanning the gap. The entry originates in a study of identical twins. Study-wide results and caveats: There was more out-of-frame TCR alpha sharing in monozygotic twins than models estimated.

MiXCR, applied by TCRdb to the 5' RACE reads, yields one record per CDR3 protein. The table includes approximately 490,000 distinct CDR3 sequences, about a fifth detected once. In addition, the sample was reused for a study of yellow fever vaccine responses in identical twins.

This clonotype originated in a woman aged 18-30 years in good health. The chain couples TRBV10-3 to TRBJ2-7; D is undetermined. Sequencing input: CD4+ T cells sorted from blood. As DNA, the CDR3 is TGTGCCATCAGTGAAGTGGCGCCTTCCTACGAGCAGTACTTC. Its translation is CAISEVAPSYEQYF.